The clone carrying this TCR beta chain was detected once. Other DNA sequences of this sample code for an identical CDR3. The protocol was immunoSEQ multiplex PCR, while the TCRdb copy is restricted to in-frame clones and leaves out a portion. The sample contains about 190,000 clones, roughly nine tenths of which appear only once. The record originates from a study of blood T cell repertoires in COVID-19. About the research overall: Collection of acute and convalescent COVID-19 samples took place in the United States, Italy and Spain. T cells, B-cell-depleted T cells, or PBMCs provided the cDNA or gDNA that served as material.

This clonotype was sampled from a man between 65 and 85 years old with active or convalescent COVID-19. The source material was peripheral blood.

DNA of the CDR3: TGCGCCAGCAGCCTGGGGACAGGGAGCTCCTACAATGAGCAGTTCTTC. This encodes CASSLGTGSSYNEQFF. The chain combines TRBV4-3 with TRBJ2-1, with 9 bases matching TRBD1. The CDR3 spans 16 residues. After removal of 4 bases from V and 0 bases from J, the junction contained 4 bases not matched to a gene. Looked up from germline, CDR1 is LGHNA and CDR2 is YSLEER.